This T cell receptor beta chain was found in a study of T cells in Graves' hyperthyroidism and ophthalmopathy (dated by TCRdb to the late 2010s). About the full investigation: Peripheral blood was collected at initial diagnosis, before any treatment. The paper describes TCR Vbeta CDR3 sequencing of 140 or so peripheral blood samples, made up of some 40 ophthalmopathy patients, roughly 80 hyperthyroidism patients and 17 progressor patients. For training and testing, the 100 or so patients in the discovery cohort were randomly divided in a 7:3 ratio. Thyroid tissue and blood T-cell repertoires from roughly six Graves' hyperthyroidism patients were also compared in the study. Prospective prediction of ophthalmopathy was tested in an independent validation cohort consisting of 18 hyperthyroidism patients and approximately 16 patients who later progressed to ophthalmopathy. To identify TCR V-J signatures that set the groups apart, the researchers used a discovery cohort of 90 to 100 patients, made up of around 42 with Graves' ophthalmopathy and 57 with stable Graves' hyperthyroidism. Following sampling, methimazole starting at 30 mg daily was given to hyperthyroidism patients, and high-dose intravenous methylprednisolone was given to ophthalmopathy patients. Summary of the overall study and its limitations: Most expanded thyroid clonotypes (frequency above 0.001) were also found in blood, which suggests that blood repertoires may mirror thyroid immune responses. In cross-validation, a model built on a 13 V-J signature told ophthalmopathy apart from stable hyperthyroidism with under 90% sensitivity and around 84% specificity, and in testing the same model reached 80%/75%. No statistical method was used to fix the sample size in advance, and group allocation was not hidden from the investigators. In validation, the model predicted progression to ophthalmopathy with roughly 70% sensitivity and less than 75% specificity, a median of 6.5 months before onset.

The TCR beta CDR3 regions were amplified from RNA transcripts. The TCR CDR3 was subjected to a first round of RT-PCR using the HTBI primer set and the Qiagen OneStep RT-PCR kit. The libraries were constructed in a second round of multiplex PCR and then size-selected and purified. Libraries were sequenced paired-end with 100 bp reads on an Illumina HiSeq2000. Per the original workflow: SOAPnuke was used to process the raw data, removing reads that contained adapters or uncalled bases, had a mean Phred below 15, or lacked an exact match to the constant primer or identifier. High-quality paired reads were merged with COPE v1.2.5, and unique nucleotide sequences were defined as clonotypes. Clonotypes were aligned to IMGT TRBV, TRBD and TRBJ reference segments using MiTCR v1.1. Only V-J combinations with frequency above 0.0001, covering approximately 99% of repertoires, were analysed. A TCS score was defined as the ratio of F50 (clonal expansion) to E x V (chaos), with BLOSUM62-based TCRdist applied between CDR3 peptides within each V-J. Welch's t-statistics and random forest reduced 500 to 650 V-J features to roughly 13, which were used in a naive Bayes classifier (R e1071). TCRdb cleaned the public reads at Q25 with fastp, built clones with MiXCR and kept in-frame beta chains. Rows are combined by CDR3 protein, so each entry shows the most common genes and DNA. The V and J calls come from TCRdb's annotation, not from the publication. Here the sample has a few hundred thousand distinct CDR3 sequences; roughly 15% occur a single time. Together, the top ten hold roughly 4.8% of the sample.

This clonotype has ten or more counts. Its antigen target is currently unknown. Base-call qualities are not available, and no considerably larger clone is one nucleotide away. CDR1 and CDR2, per the germline V gene (reference sequence), are SEHNR and FQNEAQ. For this chain, trimming is 1 base at the V end and 6 bases at the J end, and the number of junction bases without a gene match is 5. The CDR3 has 16 amino acids, counting the end cysteine and phenylalanine. Only CDR3 DNA is held: 48 bases, read in frame from base 1. Graves' hyperthyroidism was defined as stable when no progression to ophthalmopathy occurred over 18 months of follow-up. Hyperthyroidism patients were newly diagnosed, with disease duration under 2 months, and aged 18 to 65 years. Exclusion was applied to patients with uncontrolled infections, other autoimmune diseases, pregnancy or lactation. Diagnoses were based on clinical symptoms, serum thyroxine and TRAb, thyroid ultrasound and orbital computed tomography. PBMCs were separated from roughly 9.6 ml of fresh peripheral blood using Ficoll-Paque density gradient centrifugation. Trizol reagent was used to extract total RNA, and RNA quality was then checked on an Agilent 2100 Bioanalyzer.

Sample: blood. The clonotype comes from a woman aged 18-30 years with Graves' hyperthyroidism. The rearrangement joined TRBV7-9 to TRBJ2-1, and 11 bases in between align with TRBD2. The CDR3 is CASSLDLAGGGNEQFF. The nucleotide sequence is TGTGCCAGCAGCTTAGATCTAGCGGGAGGAGGCAATGAGCAGTTCTTC.